This is a list of T cell receptor beta chains from one sample in a study of T cells in Graves' hyperthyroidism and ophthalmopathy. TCRdb independently ran MiXCR on the multiplex PCR reads; one entry per CDR3 protein. This table holds some 720,000 distinct CDR3 sequences, 16% found once. Sample: blood. These receptors originate from a man between 18 and 35 years old with Graves' hyperthyroidism. The CDR3 runs from the conserved cysteine through the conserved F or W. The D gene is left open where the match is weak. The size field is filled for only some rows; it gives once, few, many or a size class.

D	size	V	J	DNA	CDR3
-	few	TRBV28	TRBJ2-2	TGTGCCAGCAGCCAAGTAGACATACTATACACCGGGGAGCTGTTTTTT	CASSQVDILYTGELFF
-	many	TRBV24-1	TRBJ2-2	TGTGCCACCAGTGGGGCAAGCGCGAACACCGGGGAGCTGTTTTTT	CATSGASANTGELFF
-	many	TRBV3-1	TRBJ1-1	TGTGCCAGCAGCCAAGATTTCGACACTGAAGCTTTCTTT	CASSQDFDTEAFF
-	-	TRBV10-2	TRBJ2-1	TGCGCCAGCAGTGAGTTAGGCCTACTGGATTTGTTCTTC	CASSELGLLDLFF
TRBD1	few	TRBV29-1	TRBJ2-5	TGCAGCGTTGAAGAACGGGGTACAGGGGGGAAAGAGACCCAGTACTTC	CSVEERGTGGKETQYF
-	-	TRBV28	TRBJ1-1	TGTGCCAGCACCACCGGACCCACTGAAGCTTTCTTT	CASTTGPTEAFF
-	-	TRBV3-1	TRBJ2-3	TGTGCCAGCAGCCAAGAAGCTCCCGGAACTAGCACAGATACGCAGTATTTT	CASSQEAPGTSTDTQYF
TRBD1	many	TRBV12-3/TRBV12-4	TRBJ2-5	TGTGCCAGCAGTTCCTTGGACAGGGGCGGCGAGACCCAGTACTTC	CASSSLDRGGETQYF
-	-	TRBV12-3/TRBV12-4	TRBJ2-7	TGTGCCAGCAGCCAGACTAGGACCTACGAGCAGTACTTC	CASSQTRTYEQYF
TRBD1	many	TRBV28	TRBJ1-4	TGTGCCAGCAGTCGGGACAGGGATAATCAAAAACTGTTTTTT	CASSRDRDNQKLFF
TRBD1	few	TRBV29-1	TRBJ1-2	TGCAGCGTTTGGGACAGGGAACACTATGGCTACACCTTC	CSVWDREHYGYTF
-	many	TRBV27	TRBJ2-7	TGTGCCAGCAGTTTCCTGGGAGGCTCAACTCTGGACGAGCAGTACTTC	CASSFLGGSTLDEQYF
-	many	TRBV5-1	TRBJ1-4	TGCGCCAGCAGCTTGGAAGGCGTCGGGGAAAAACTGTTTTTT	CASSLEGVGEKLFF
TRBD2	-	TRBV4-2	TRBJ2-7	TGTGCCAGCAGCCCTAAGAGCAGCGGGAGGGCCGCATACGAGCAGTACTTC	CASSPKSSGRAAYEQYF
-	many	TRBV11-2	TRBJ2-2	TGTGCCAGCAGCCACGGGGCCTCGAACACCGGGGAGCTGTTTTTT	CASSHGASNTGELFF
-	few	TRBV7-2	TRBJ2-4	TGTGCCAGCAGCCACGGGGGCCTAGCCAAAAACATTCAGTACTTC	CASSHGGLAKNIQYF
TRBD2	-	TRBV11-3	TRBJ2-5	TGTGCCAGCAGCATGGGGACTAGCGGAGCGCAAGAGACCCAGTACTTC	CASSMGTSGAQETQYF
-	few	TRBV29-1	TRBJ2-7	TGCAGCGTTGAAGTTGGGGCGAGTTTCCCTTACGAGCAGTACTTC	CSVEVGASFPYEQYF
-	few	TRBV9	TRBJ1-5	TGTGCCAGCAGCCCTGGGGTGGGTGGACAGCCCCAGCATTTT	CASSPGVGGQPQHF
-	many	TRBV30	TRBJ2-1	TGTGCCTGGACCCAGGGACACCATCTCTACAATGAGCAGTTCTTC	CAWTQGHHLYNEQFF
-	-	TRBV20-1	TRBJ2-1	TGCAGTGCTAGAGATCCGACAGGATCCTACAATGAGCAGTTCTTC	CSARDPTGSYNEQFF
-	-	TRBV12-3/TRBV12-4	TRBJ1-2	TGTGCCAGCAGTTTAGGGGTGACTCTTGGCTACACCTTC	CASSLGVTLGYTF
-	few	TRBV6-6	TRBJ2-1	TGTGCCAGCACCCACGGTTTAGGAGATGAGCAGTTCTTC	CASTHGLGDEQFF
TRBD1	-	TRBV27	TRBJ1-2	TGTGCCAGCAGCCTCTCTACAGGGGGGTATGGCTACACCTTC	CASSLSTGGYGYTF
-	few	TRBV5-1	TRBJ1-1	TGCGCCAGCAGCTCCGAAAGGGCCGCGGGCACTGAAGCTTTCTTT	CASSSERAAGTEAFF
TRBD2	once	TRBV28	TRBJ2-1	TGTGCCAGCAGTTTTCCTAGCGGGAGCATCTACAATGAGCAGTTCTTC	CASSFPSGSIYNEQFF
-	-	TRBV6-1	TRBJ1-5	TGTGCCAGTTGGAGGGGCAATCAGCCCCAGCATTTT	CASWRGNQPQHF
-	many	TRBV5-1	TRBJ2-2	TGTGCCAGCAGTTTGGCAGGGGAAGGAACCGGGGAGCTGTTTTTT	CASSLAGEGTGELFF
-	few	TRBV5-1	TRBJ1-3	TGCGCCAGCAGCTTGGCGTACCGGGGGCTCGGAAACACCATATATTTT	CASSLAYRGLGNTIYF
TRBD1	few	TRBV5-1	TRBJ2-3	TGCGCCAGCAGCCCCGAGGTAGACACAGGGGGCAGCACAGATACGCAGTATTTT	CASSPEVDTGGSTDTQYF
-	-	TRBV10-3	TRBJ1-2	TGTGCCATCAGGAAATCGGGGCCGTCCTGGACCTTTAATAGCTACACCTTC	CAIRKSGPSWTFNSYTF